Listed below are T cell receptor beta chains from one sample, sequenced in a study of blood T cell repertoires in COVID-19. Measured with immunoSEQ multiplex PCR; TCRdb has only the in-frame clones, and not every one. The sample carries roughly 110,000 clones, less than 80% recorded once. The sequencing input was peripheral blood. All receptors derive from a man older than 75 with COVID-19, enrolled during active disease. Both conserved end residues are part of each CDR3. The order of the fields is D gene, J gene, clone size, V gene, CDR3 DNA, CDR3 protein. The D gene is left open where the match is weak. Clone size is shown for a subset of rows, as once, few, many or a class of expanded clone.

D gene: -; J gene: TRBJ1-5; clone size: -; V gene: TRBV7-2; CDR3 DNA: TGTGCCAGCAGCGCCAGGGGTAACAATCAGCCCCAGCATTTT; CDR3 protein: CASSARGNNQPQHF
D gene: TRBD1; J gene: TRBJ2-7; clone size: -; V gene: TRBV11-2; CDR3 DNA: TGTGCCAGCAGCTGGAGTGGGACAGGGCTGGGCGAGCAGTACTTC; CDR3 protein: CASSWSGTGLGEQYF
D gene: -; J gene: TRBJ1-3; clone size: -; V gene: TRBV11-2; CDR3 DNA: TGTGCCACTCAACTTTCCGGAAACACCATATATTTT; CDR3 protein: CATQLSGNTIYF
D gene: -; J gene: TRBJ1-5; clone size: -; V gene: TRBV10-3; CDR3 DNA: TGTGCCATCAGTGAGTCACGGTCCCTCAATCAGCCCCAGCATTTT; CDR3 protein: CAISESRSLNQPQHF
D gene: TRBD1; J gene: TRBJ1-1; clone size: -; V gene: TRBV30; CDR3 DNA: TGTGCCTGTCTCTCCCCCGGGACAGAGAACACTGAAGCTTTCTTT; CDR3 protein: CACLSPGTENTEAFF
D gene: -; J gene: TRBJ1-1; clone size: -; V gene: TRBV11-2; CDR3 DNA: TGTGCCAGCAGCTTAGATTCGGACACTGAAGCTTTCTTT; CDR3 protein: CASSLDSDTEAFF
D gene: TRBD1; J gene: TRBJ1-5; clone size: few; V gene: TRBV27; CDR3 DNA: TGTGCCAGCAGCCGCGGACAGGGGGAAACCCATCAGCCCCAGCATTTT; CDR3 protein: CASSRGQGETHQPQHF
D gene: -; J gene: TRBJ2-5; clone size: -; V gene: TRBV6-2/TRBV6-3; CDR3 DNA: TGTGCCAGCAGTCTCTTCCCTGGTGCGGAGACCCAGTACTTC; CDR3 protein: CASSLFPGAETQYF
D gene: TRBD2; J gene: TRBJ2-1; clone size: -; V gene: TRBV19; CDR3 DNA: TGTGCCAGTAGTAGGACTAGCGGGGGCTCCTACAATGAGCAGTTCTTC; CDR3 protein: CASSRTSGGSYNEQFF
D gene: -; J gene: TRBJ2-5; clone size: -; V gene: TRBV25-1; CDR3 DNA: TGTGCCAGCAGTGAACGGCGCGGGCGCCAAGAGACCCAGTACTTC; CDR3 protein: CASSERRGRQETQYF
D gene: -; J gene: TRBJ2-7; clone size: -; V gene: TRBV24-1; CDR3 DNA: TGTGCCACCAGGGACAGCTACTCCTACGAGCAGTACTTC; CDR3 protein: CATRDSYSYEQYF
D gene: TRBD1; J gene: TRBJ2-6; clone size: -; V gene: TRBV11-2; CDR3 DNA: TGTGCCAGCAGCCTCGGACAGGGGGTCCACTCTGGGGCCAACGTCCTGACTTTC; CDR3 protein: CASSLGQGVHSGANVLTF
D gene: TRBD1; J gene: TRBJ1-2; clone size: -; V gene: TRBV5-1; CDR3 DNA: TGCGCCAGCAGCCCAACTCCGGGACAGGGGCAAGGCTACACCTTC; CDR3 protein: CASSPTPGQGQGYTF
D gene: TRBD1; J gene: TRBJ2-6; clone size: -; V gene: TRBV12-5; CDR3 DNA: TGTGCTAGTGGTTACTCCGGGACAGGCATCTCTGGGGCCAACGTCCTGACTTTC; CDR3 protein: CASGYSGTGISGANVLTF
D gene: TRBD2; J gene: TRBJ2-3; clone size: -; V gene: TRBV5-1; CDR3 DNA: TGCGCCAGCAGCAAATGGACAGCTAGCGGGGGTCCCCCAGATACGCAGTATTTT; CDR3 protein: CASSKWTASGGPPDTQYF
D gene: TRBD2; J gene: TRBJ2-3; clone size: -; V gene: TRBV5-4; CDR3 DNA: TGTGCCAGCAGCTTGGATGGGACTAGCGCGCCTAGGCCCACAGATACGCAGTATTTT; CDR3 protein: CASSLDGTSAPRPTDTQYF
D gene: -; J gene: TRBJ2-7; clone size: -; V gene: TRBV2; CDR3 DNA: TGTGCCAGCAGTCCGAACAGGGACTCCTACGAGCAGTACTTC; CDR3 protein: CASSPNRDSYEQYF
D gene: TRBD1; J gene: TRBJ2-7; clone size: -; V gene: TRBV6-2/TRBV6-3; CDR3 DNA: TGTGCCAGCAGTTACACCGCCGGGACAGGGGCCCACGAGCAGTACTTC; CDR3 protein: CASSYTAGTGAHEQYF
D gene: -; J gene: TRBJ2-3; clone size: many; V gene: TRBV24-1; CDR3 DNA: TGTGCCACCAGTGATCCTAGTGGTGGAGATACGCAGTATTTT; CDR3 protein: CATSDPSGGDTQYF
D gene: -; J gene: TRBJ1-2; clone size: once; V gene: TRBV6-5; CDR3 DNA: TGTGCCACCGTCGTCGGTGAGGGAAAAGGCTACACCTTC; CDR3 protein: CATVVGEGKGYTF
D gene: -; J gene: TRBJ1-1; clone size: -; V gene: TRBV7-9; CDR3 DNA: TGTGCCAGCAGCTTAACAGCCGGAGGAGTAAGAGCTTTCTTT; CDR3 protein: CASSLTAGGVRAFF
D gene: -; J gene: TRBJ2-1; clone size: -; V gene: TRBV7-3; CDR3 DNA: TGTGCCAGCAGCCCTGGTGGTAGCAACAATGAGCAGTTCTTC; CDR3 protein: CASSPGGSNNEQFF
D gene: -; J gene: TRBJ2-2; clone size: few; V gene: TRBV28; CDR3 DNA: TGTGCCAGCAGTTTTCTGGGCGGGGTCACCGGGGAGCTGTTTTTT; CDR3 protein: CASSFLGGVTGELFF
D gene: TRBD1; J gene: TRBJ2-5; clone size: once; V gene: TRBV4-3; CDR3 DNA: TGCGCCAGCAGCCATTACAGGGGTGGGGAGACCCAGTACTTC; CDR3 protein: CASSHYRGGETQYF
D gene: -; J gene: TRBJ2-6; clone size: -; V gene: TRBV7-9; CDR3 DNA: TGTGCCAGCAGCTTAGGCCTTTGGAGAGGGGCCAACGTCCTGACTTTC; CDR3 protein: CASSLGLWRGANVLTF
D gene: -; J gene: TRBJ2-7; clone size: -; V gene: TRBV2; CDR3 DNA: TGTGCCAGCAGTGAAATGGGACTTATTTACGAGCAGTACTTC; CDR3 protein: CASSEMGLIYEQYF
D gene: -; J gene: TRBJ1-1; clone size: -; V gene: TRBV18; CDR3 DNA: TGTGCCAGCTCACCGCGGGGCGCGGACACTGAAGCTTTCTTT; CDR3 protein: CASSPRGADTEAFF